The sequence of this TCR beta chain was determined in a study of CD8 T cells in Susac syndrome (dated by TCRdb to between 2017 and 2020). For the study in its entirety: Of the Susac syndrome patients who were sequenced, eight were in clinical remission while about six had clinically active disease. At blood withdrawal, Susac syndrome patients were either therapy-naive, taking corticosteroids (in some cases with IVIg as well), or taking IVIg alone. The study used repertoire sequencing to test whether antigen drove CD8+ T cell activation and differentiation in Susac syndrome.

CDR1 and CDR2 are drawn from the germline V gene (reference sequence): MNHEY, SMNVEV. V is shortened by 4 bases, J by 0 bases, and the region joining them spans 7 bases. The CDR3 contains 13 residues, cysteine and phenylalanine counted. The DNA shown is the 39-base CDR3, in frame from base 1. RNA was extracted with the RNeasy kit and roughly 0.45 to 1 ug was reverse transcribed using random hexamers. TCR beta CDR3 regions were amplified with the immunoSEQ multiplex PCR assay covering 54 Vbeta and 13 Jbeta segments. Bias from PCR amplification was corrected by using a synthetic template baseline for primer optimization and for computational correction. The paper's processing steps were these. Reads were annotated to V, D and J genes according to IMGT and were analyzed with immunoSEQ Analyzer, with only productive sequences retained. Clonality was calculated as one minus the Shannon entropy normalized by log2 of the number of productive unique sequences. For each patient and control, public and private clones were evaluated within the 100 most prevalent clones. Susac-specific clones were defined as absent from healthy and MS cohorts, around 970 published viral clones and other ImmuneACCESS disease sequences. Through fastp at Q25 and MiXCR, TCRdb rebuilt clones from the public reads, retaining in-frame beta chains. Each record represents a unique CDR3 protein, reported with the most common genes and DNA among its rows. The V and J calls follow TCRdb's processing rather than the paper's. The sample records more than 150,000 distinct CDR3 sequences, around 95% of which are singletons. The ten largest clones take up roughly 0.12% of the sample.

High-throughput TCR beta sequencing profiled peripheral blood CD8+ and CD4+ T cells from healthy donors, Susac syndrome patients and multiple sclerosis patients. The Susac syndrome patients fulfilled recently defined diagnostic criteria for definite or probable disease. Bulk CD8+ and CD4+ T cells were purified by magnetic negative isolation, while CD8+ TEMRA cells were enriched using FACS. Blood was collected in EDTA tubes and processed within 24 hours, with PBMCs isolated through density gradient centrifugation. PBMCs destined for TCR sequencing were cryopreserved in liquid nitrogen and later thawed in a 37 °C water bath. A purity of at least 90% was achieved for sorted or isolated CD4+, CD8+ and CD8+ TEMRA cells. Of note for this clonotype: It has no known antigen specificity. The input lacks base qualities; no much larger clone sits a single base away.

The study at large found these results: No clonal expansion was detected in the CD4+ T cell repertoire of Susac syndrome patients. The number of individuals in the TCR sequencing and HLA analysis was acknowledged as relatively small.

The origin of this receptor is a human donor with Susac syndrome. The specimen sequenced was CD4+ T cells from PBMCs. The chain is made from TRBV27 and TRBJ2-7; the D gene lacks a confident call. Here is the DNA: TGTGCCAGCAGTTGGCGCAGCTCCTACGAGCAGTACTTC. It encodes CASSWRSSYEQYF.